These T cell receptor beta chains were read from a single sample in a study of shared clonotypes between healthy human individuals. The table came from immunoSEQ multiplex PCR; TCRdb's copy has only in-frame clones and leaves some out. Found here are around 2.1 million clones, just over 90% of them singletons; the top ten hold more than 1.5%. The specimen was naive CD8+ T cells from PBMCs. Receptors were obtained from a man between 18 and 35 years old in good health. Some clones in this sample may be carry-over from other donors' samples. CDR3s include the opening cysteine and the closing phenylalanine or tryptophan. A D gene is named only where the DNA matches it firmly. Clone size appears in some rows only: once, few, many, or a class for an expanded clone.

clone size: -; V gene: TRBV9; J gene: TRBJ2-1; D gene: TRBD1; CDR3 protein: CASSAPGTGVGEQFF; CDR3 DNA: TGTGCCAGCAGCGCACCCGGGACAGGGGTTGGTGAGCAGTTCTTC
clone size: -; V gene: TRBV28; J gene: TRBJ1-1; D gene: -; CDR3 protein: CASTPTPHTEAFF; CDR3 DNA: TGTGCCAGCACCCCGACACCGCACACTGAAGCTTTCTTT
clone size: -; V gene: TRBV7-9; J gene: TRBJ1-1; D gene: TRBD1; CDR3 protein: CASSPEGQGNTEAFF; CDR3 DNA: TGTGCCAGCAGCCCGGAGGGACAGGGGAACACTGAAGCTTTCTTT
clone size: -; V gene: TRBV9; J gene: TRBJ2-1; D gene: -; CDR3 protein: CASSPPVGAESYNEQFF; CDR3 DNA: TGTGCCAGCAGCCCCCCGGTAGGGGCGGAGTCCTACAATGAGCAGTTCTTC
clone size: -; V gene: TRBV9; J gene: TRBJ2-7; D gene: TRBD1; CDR3 protein: CASSPGQVYEQYF; CDR3 DNA: TGTGCCAGCAGCCCTGGACAGGTCTACGAGCAGTACTTC
clone size: -; V gene: TRBV27; J gene: TRBJ1-1; D gene: TRBD1; CDR3 protein: CASSLSRQGLDTEAFF; CDR3 DNA: TGTGCCAGCAGTTTATCCCGACAGGGGCTAGACACTGAAGCTTTCTTT
clone size: few; V gene: TRBV7-9; J gene: TRBJ1-1; D gene: -; CDR3 protein: CASSLALGTPGTEAFF; CDR3 DNA: TGTGCCAGCAGCTTAGCGCTGGGGACCCCGGGGACTGAAGCTTTCTTT
clone size: -; V gene: TRBV11-3; J gene: TRBJ2-7; D gene: -; CDR3 protein: CASSFLGYEQYF; CDR3 DNA: TGTGCCAGCAGCTTCTTAGGGTACGAGCAGTACTTC
clone size: -; V gene: TRBV5-1; J gene: TRBJ2-7; D gene: TRBD2; CDR3 protein: CASSPGLAGEQYF; CDR3 DNA: TGCGCCAGCAGCCCGGGACTAGCGGGAGAGCAGTACTTC
clone size: -; V gene: TRBV10-3; J gene: TRBJ2-1; D gene: TRBD2; CDR3 protein: CAISDAGLAGGGDEQFF; CDR3 DNA: TGTGCCATCAGTGACGCGGGACTAGCGGGAGGGGGGGATGAGCAGTTCTTC
clone size: -; V gene: TRBV5-1; J gene: TRBJ2-1; D gene: -; CDR3 protein: CASSLLGLFYNEQFF; CDR3 DNA: TGCGCCAGCAGCTTATTAGGGCTATTCTACAATGAGCAGTTCTTC
clone size: -; V gene: TRBV7-9; J gene: TRBJ2-4; D gene: TRBD1; CDR3 protein: CASSPRTGLAKNIQYF; CDR3 DNA: TGTGCCAGCAGCCCCCGGACAGGGCTAGCCAAAAACATTCAGTACTTC
clone size: few; V gene: TRBV10-3; J gene: TRBJ2-6; D gene: -; CDR3 protein: CAISSDIDFSGANVLTF; CDR3 DNA: TGTGCCATCAGCTCGGACATCGACTTCTCTGGGGCCAACGTCCTGACTTTC
clone size: -; V gene: TRBV29-1; J gene: TRBJ2-1; D gene: -; CDR3 protein: CSVCERDNEQFF; CDR3 DNA: TGCAGCGTTTGTGAGCGGGACAATGAGCAGTTCTTC